The clone carrying this T cell receptor beta chain appeared a few times. CDR1 is KGHSH and CDR2 is LQKENI in the germline V gene. The CDR3 spans 15 residues. V was shortened by 1 base and J by 2 bases, with 10 bases between the two germline ends. The sample comes from a study of identical twins. Each CDR3 protein is one row after TCRdb ran MiXCR on the 5' RACE reads. The data contain more than 600,000 distinct CDR3 sequences, approximately 18% of them singletons. The same sample was also used in a study of T cells expressing NK-cell markers.

This chain connects TRBV18 to TRBJ2-3, with D perhaps matching TRBD1 (6 bases). Sequencing was done on a sample of PBMCs. This TCR was recovered from a woman aged 18-30 years in good health. As DNA, the CDR3 is TGTGCCAGCTCACCACACGGACAGCACACAGATACGCAGTATTTT. This translates into CASSPHGQHTDTQYF.